This T cell receptor beta chain is drawn from a study of T cell responses to AZD1222 COVID-19 vaccine. The study's findings and limits: A rise in Spike-specific TCR breadth and depth followed two AZD1222 doses. None of the repertoires were sampled until the peak T cell response had passed. It should be noted that donors were predominantly white British and more often female, and clonal diversity was possibly underestimated. A reported finding is that nearly half of spike-specific TCRs target unmutated variant regions.

Germline CDR1 SGHDN, CDR2 FVKESK. V was pared by 4 bases and J by 2 bases, with 8 bases of the junction left unmatched. There are 17 residues in the CDR3. Repertoires were generated with immunoSEQ multiplex PCR, while TCRdb's copy carries only in-frame clones and drops some. Here the sample spans more than 100,000 clones, roughly 91% being singletons. On this clone itself: What it binds is unknown.

The sample consisted of peripheral blood, taken on day 0 of AZD1222 vaccination. V usage is TRBV14 and J usage is TRBJ2-6, with TRBD1 matching 7 bases. The TCR originated in an adult in good health. The CDR3 DNA follows: TGTGCCAGCAGCCCTTGGGGCAGGGGGACTGGGGCCAACGTCCTGACTTTC. Translated: CASSPWGRGTGANVLTF.